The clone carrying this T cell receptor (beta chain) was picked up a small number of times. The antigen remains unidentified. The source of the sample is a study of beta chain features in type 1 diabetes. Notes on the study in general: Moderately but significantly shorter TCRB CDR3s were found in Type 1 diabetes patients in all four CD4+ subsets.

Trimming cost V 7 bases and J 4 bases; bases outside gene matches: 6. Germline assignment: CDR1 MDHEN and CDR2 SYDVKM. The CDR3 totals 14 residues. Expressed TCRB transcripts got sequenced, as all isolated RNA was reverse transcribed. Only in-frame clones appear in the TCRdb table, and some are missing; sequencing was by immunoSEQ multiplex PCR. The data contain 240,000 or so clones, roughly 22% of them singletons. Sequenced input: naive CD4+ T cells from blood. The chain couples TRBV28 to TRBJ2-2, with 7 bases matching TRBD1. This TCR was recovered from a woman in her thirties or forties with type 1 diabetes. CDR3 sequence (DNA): TGTGCCAGCACCGAAGGGACAGCCACCGGGGAGCTGTTTTTT. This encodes CASTEGTATGELFF.